This TCR beta chain came from a study of PD-L1 blockade in urothelial cancer. The wider study: Blood was evaluated 3 weeks (second dose) and 6 weeks after therapy began.

Germline CDR1 is LNHDA and CDR2 is SQIVND (reference sequence). Trimming removed 5 bases from V and 2 bases from J, with 15 bases in between. This CDR3 spans 15 amino acids. In each PCR, synthetic TCR analog templates were spiked in. The data were produced by immunoSEQ multiplex PCR, yet TCRdb's version contains in-frame clones alone and is incomplete. This table has 100,000 to 150,000 clones, approximately 84% appearing once. This sample's time point: pretreatment peripheral blood. Patients yielded 1 to 8 samples each, pretreatment and on-treatment. The receptor was derived from a man between 50 and 59 years old with urothelial cancer. V and J are TRBV19 and TRBJ1-2, with D hard to call. The sample in question was PBMCs, obtained around atezolizumab (anti-PD-L1) treatment. DNA for the CDR3: TGTGCCAGTAGTTTTGATCGAGGTCGGAACTATGGCTACACCTTC. Translation: CASSFDRGRNYGYTF.